This is a list of T cell receptor beta chains from one sample in a study of T-cell memory formation after mild COVID-19. TCRdb reanalysed the 5' RACE reads using MiXCR and keeps one entry per CDR3 protein. The sample shows 400,000 or so distinct CDR3 sequences, around 21% of them seen only once. Material: PBMCs or a T cell subset sorted from them (not recorded which). Receptor source: an adult woman who had mild COVID-19 (a few samples of this study predate the infection). Cell type and time point are not known. Each CDR3 is given with its conserved first and last residue. Each record gives: D gene, clone size, J gene, V gene, CDR3 protein, CDR3 DNA. A D gene is named only where the DNA matches it firmly. Where a row states a size, it is once, few, many or the class of an expanded clone; other rows omit it.

TRBD2 few TRBJ2-3 TRBV5-1 CASSPGLAEADTQYF TGCGCCAGCAGCCCCGGACTAGCGGAAGCAGATACGCAGTATTTT
NA NA TRBJ2-3 TRBV20-1 CSARQASTDTQYF TGCAGTGCTAGGCAAGCTAGCACAGATACGCAGTATTTT
NA NA TRBJ1-1 TRBV14 CASSLTPSTEAFF TGTGCCAGCAGCCTGACCCCGTCGACTGAAGCTTTCTTT
NA once TRBJ2-1 TRBV7-6 CASSFRTVAYNEQFF TGTGCCAGCAGCTTCCGGACGGTCGCCTACAATGAGCAGTTCTTC
NA NA TRBJ2-1 TRBV20-1 CSAQLAGSSYNEQFF TGCAGTGCTCAGTTGGCGGGGAGCTCCTACAATGAGCAGTTCTTC
NA NA TRBJ2-3 TRBV9 CASSVVGSGDTQYF TGTGCCAGCAGCGTAGTAGGGTCGGGAGATACGCAGTATTTT
TRBD1 NA TRBJ2-3 TRBV9 CASSVGPTGGTDTQYF TGTGCCAGCAGCGTAGGCCCCACAGGGGGCACAGATACGCAGTATTTT
TRBD1 few TRBJ2-5 TRBV7-2 CASLLTTGFGETQYF TGTGCCAGCTTACTCACGACAGGGTTTGGGGAGACCCAGTACTTC
TRBD1 NA TRBJ1-1 TRBV6-2/TRBV6-3 CASSYPMGQGGTEAFF TGTGCCAGCAGTTACCCCATGGGACAGGGAGGCACTGAAGCTTTCTTT
NA NA TRBJ1-2 TRBV6-5 CASSYSRDYGYTF TGTGCCAGCAGTTACTCAAGGGACTATGGCTACACCTTC
NA NA TRBJ2-7 TRBV5-5 CASSLIPELLYEQYF TGTGCCAGCAGCTTGATTCCAGAACTTCTATACGAGCAGTACTTC
TRBD1 few TRBJ1-1 TRBV7-9 CASSPGQGADTEAFF TGTGCCAGCAGCCCAGGTCAGGGGGCGGACACTGAAGCTTTCTTT
NA NA TRBJ2-1 TRBV9 CASSVGVGPYNEQFF TGTGCCAGCAGCGTAGGGGTGGGCCCTTACAATGAGCAGTTCTTC
NA NA TRBJ1-5 TRBV15 CATSRDLTGPNQPQHF TGTGCCACCAGCAGAGATTTGACAGGCCCCAATCAGCCCCAGCATTTT
NA NA TRBJ1-1 TRBV12-3/TRBV12-4 CASRTDSYSTEAFF TGTGCCAGCAGAACGGACTCCTATTCCACTGAAGCTTTCTTT
TRBD1 once TRBJ1-5 TRBV6-5 CASSRNRGVGNQPQHF TGTGCCAGCAGCCGAAACAGGGGTGTGGGCAATCAGCCCCAGCATTTT
NA few TRBJ2-1 TRBV27 CASSYPGGSNEQFF TGTGCCAGCAGCTATCCCGGGGGTAGTAATGAGCAGTTCTTC
NA few TRBJ1-2 TRBV7-2 CASSTYYGYTF TGTGCCAGCAGCACCTACTATGGCTACACCTTC
NA few TRBJ2-1 TRBV5-1 CASSLRGDYSYNEQFF TGCGCCAGCAGCTTGAGGGGGGACTATTCCTACAATGAGCAGTTCTTC
NA few TRBJ1-2 TRBV7-2 CASTKQGVPDYGYTF TGTGCCAGCACCAAACAGGGCGTTCCGGACTATGGCTACACCTTC
NA few TRBJ2-1 TRBV19 CASSIGVTGEQFF TGTGCCAGTAGTATAGGAGTAACCGGTGAGCAGTTCTTC
TRBD1 NA TRBJ2-2 TRBV12-3/TRBV12-4 CASRDRGHAGELFF TGTGCCAGCAGGGACAGGGGGCATGCCGGGGAGCTGTTTTTT
NA NA TRBJ2-7 TRBV12-3/TRBV12-4 CASSSRADYEQYF TGTGCCAGCAGCTCACGAGCCGACTACGAGCAGTACTTC
NA NA TRBJ2-1 TRBV6-1 CASRDSLAYNEQFF TGTGCCAGCAGAGACAGCCTTGCCTACAATGAGCAGTTCTTC
TRBD2 NA TRBJ2-1 TRBV7-2 CASSSLGTSGVYNEQFF TGTGCCAGCAGCTCTCTCGGGACTAGCGGGGTGTACAATGAGCAGTTCTTC
NA NA TRBJ2-7 TRBV12-3/TRBV12-4 CASTQDTELYEQYF TGTGCCAGCACCCAAGACACTGAACTCTACGAGCAGTACTTC
TRBD2 few TRBJ2-5 TRBV25-1 CASSEWSSGGDQETQYF TGTGCCAGCAGTGAATGGAGTAGCGGGGGGGATCAAGAGACCCAGTACTTC
NA few TRBJ1-2 TRBV2 CASSEEGILGYGYTF TGTGCCAGCAGTGAGGAGGGGATCCTAGGCTATGGCTACACCTTC
TRBD1 NA TRBJ2-7 TRBV10-3 CAISEPGQGPYEQYF TGTGCCATCAGTGAGCCGGGACAGGGGCCCTACGAGCAGTACTTC
NA NA TRBJ2-4 TRBV20-1 CSARDAVQYF TGCAGTGCTAGAGATGCGGTTCAGTACTTC
TRBD1 few TRBJ1-5 TRBV7-9 CASSSYGGLTGNQPQHF TGTGCCAGCAGCTCATATGGGGGGCTGACAGGGAATCAGCCCCAGCATTTT
NA many TRBJ2-1 TRBV7-9 CASTPRNFGGYNEQFF TGTGCCAGCACCCCGAGAAACTTCGGGGGATACAATGAGCAGTTCTTC
TRBD2 NA TRBJ2-3 TRBV5-1 CASSLVTGTSGTDTQYF TGCGCCAGCAGCTTGGTCACCGGGACTAGCGGCACAGATACGCAGTATTTT
NA NA TRBJ2-3 TRBV4-2 CASSHGRGRGTDTQYF TGTGCCAGCAGCCATGGGAGGGGGAGAGGGACAGATACGCAGTATTTT
NA few TRBJ1-2 TRBV12-3/TRBV12-4 CASSLTPQGYRGYTF TGTGCCAGCAGCCTAACGCCGCAGGGGTACCGTGGCTACACCTTC
NA NA TRBJ2-2 TRBV7-3 CASSLSVGIATGELFF TGTGCCAGCAGCTTATCTGTAGGGATAGCGACCGGGGAGCTGTTTTTT
TRBD2 few TRBJ2-1 TRBV11-3 CASSFATGTSGRLKFDEQFF TGTGCCAGCAGCTTTGCGACCGGGACTAGCGGGAGGTTAAAATTCGATGAGCAGTTCTTC
NA NA TRBJ2-7 TRBV29-1 CSVEGYGGTGEQYF TGCAGCGTTGAAGGGTACGGGGGCACGGGGGAGCAGTACTTC
NA NA TRBJ1-1 TRBV30 CAWSGQGEAFF TGTGCCTGGAGTGGGCAGGGTGAAGCTTTCTTT
NA NA TRBJ1-1 TRBV5-6 CASSFGGIYTEAFF TGTGCCAGCAGCTTTGGCGGCATTTACACTGAAGCTTTCTTT
NA few TRBJ1-4 TRBV23-1 CASSYFDEKLFF TGCGCCAGCAGTTATTTTGATGAAAAACTGTTTTTT
TRBD1 NA TRBJ2-7 TRBV7-2 CASSLRPGQRNEQYF TGTGCCAGCAGCTTACGACCGGGACAGCGGAACGAGCAGTACTTC
NA NA TRBJ2-1 TRBV4-1 CASSQGSRRVNEQFF TGCGCCAGCAGCCAAGGGTCCCGCAGGGTCAATGAGCAGTTCTTC
NA NA TRBJ2-6 TRBV13 CASSHYSGANVLTF TGTGCCAGCAGTCACTACTCTGGGGCCAACGTCCTGACTTTC
NA NA TRBJ2-7 TRBV21-1 CASSTDRVDEQYF TGTGCCAGCAGCACGGACAGGGTAGACGAGCAGTACTTC
TRBD2 few TRBJ2-1 TRBV10-3 CAISASGGPVGVEQFF TGTGCCATCAGTGCGAGCGGGGGCCCCGTTGGGGTCGAGCAGTTCTTC
TRBD2 few TRBJ2-3 TRBV19 CASSIGRGRADTQYF TGTGCCAGTAGTATAGGCCGGGGGAGGGCAGATACGCAGTATTTT
NA NA TRBJ2-5 TRBV7-9 CASSLDAGYQETQYF TGTGCCAGCAGCTTAGACGCAGGGTACCAAGAGACCCAGTACTTC
NA few TRBJ2-2 TRBV15 CATSRDGQKQGEPNTGELFF TGTGCCACCAGCAGAGATGGCCAAAAACAGGGAGAGCCGAACACCGGGGAGCTGTTTTTT
TRBD1 NA TRBJ2-7 TRBV27 CASKRGDSFSYEQYF TGTGCCAGCAAAAGAGGGGACAGTTTCTCCTACGAGCAGTACTTC
TRBD1 NA TRBJ2-3 TRBV24-1 CATSETGGGTDTQYF TGTGCCACCAGTGAGACAGGGGGCGGAACAGATACGCAGTATTTT
NA NA TRBJ2-5 TRBV5-4 CASSSSGTELQETQYF TGTGCCAGCAGCTCGAGTGGCACAGAACTACAAGAGACCCAGTACTTC
TRBD2 NA TRBJ2-7 TRBV7-9 CASSFRLAGEPYEQYF TGTGCCAGCAGCTTCCGGCTAGCGGGAGAACCCTACGAGCAGTACTTC
NA many TRBJ2-5 TRBV27 CASSLWVGQETQYF TGTGCCAGCAGTTTATGGGTCGGCCAAGAGACCCAGTACTTC